What follows are 15 T cell receptor beta chains derived from one specimen sequenced in a study of regulatory T cells in long-lasting Graves disease. Time point meaning: newly diagnosed GD, antithyroid drugs for less than 3 months. Extracted PBMC RNA gave rise to the TCR library. HTBI primers from iRepertoire and Arm-PCR of CDR3 regions yielded the TCR beta libraries. TCRdb independently ran MiXCR on the multiplex PCR reads; one entry per CDR3 protein. The sample lists about 540,000 distinct CDR3 sequences; around an eighth were seen once. These sequences were also reported in another study, on T cells in Graves' hyperthyroidism and ophthalmopathy.

The sample was peripheral blood mononuclear cells (PBMCs), taken at new diagnosis, from a patient treated with antithyroid drugs. Receptors were obtained from a man aged 30-40 years with Graves disease.

This clonotype has only a few counts. One end of the junction is discordant with germline, which a read error may explain. The chain combines TRBV7-2 with TRBJ2-7; TRBD2 agrees at 8 bases. CDR3 length equals 15 residues. Germline lookup yields CDR1 SGHTA and CDR2 FQGNSA. CDR3 amino acids: CASSLAGLGTYEQYF. The DNA of the CDR3 is TGTGCCAGCAGCTTAGCGGGACTAGGGACTTACGAGCAGTACTTT. Based on the CDR3 plus reference TRBV7-2 and TRBJ2-7, the full variable domain is GAGVSQSPSNKVTEKGKDVELRCDPISGHTALYWYRQSLGQGLEFLIYFQGNSAPDKSGLPSDRFSAERTGGSVSTLTIQRTQQEDSAVYLCASSLAGLGTYEQYFGPGTRLTVT.

This chain links TRBV7-2 with TRBJ1-1; D may be TRBD1 (5 bases). The CDR3 has 14 amino acids. The V end was cut by 2 bases, the J end by 4 bases, with 11 bases between. Germline V gene lookup returns CDR1 SGHTA and CDR2 FQGNSA. Here the CDR3 DNA reads TGTGCCAGCAGCTTATCAGCCGGGGGCACTGAAGCTTTCTTT. This gives the protein CASSLSAGGTEAFF.

V and J are TRBV24-1 and TRBJ2-1; D is uncertain. This CDR3 comprises 11 residues. Germline-derived CDR1 and CDR2 are KGHDR and SFDVKD. Trimming pared 1 base from V and 8 bases from J, leaving 2 bases between. CDR3: CATSDLYEQFF. The CDR3 DNA reads TGTGCCACCAGTGATTTATATGAGCAGTTCTTC.

In this sample, this clonotype turned up many times. This rearrangement joins TRBV7-9 to TRBJ1-4; D is possibly TRBD1 (5 bases). This CDR3 has 12 amino acids. V dropped 5 bases and J dropped 8 bases, with 9 bases sitting between them. The germline CDR1 and CDR2 sequences are SEHNR and FQNEAQ (reference sequence). The CDR3 region has the DNA TGTGCCAGCAGCCCCGGGGGGGAAAAACTGTTTTTT. This sequence encodes CASSPGGEKLFF.

This clonotype was picked up a small number of times. The chain combines TRBV3-1 with TRBJ1-4; D ambiguous. Germline V gene lookup returns CDR1 LGHDT and CDR2 YNNKEL (reference sequence). Trimming took off 0 bases at V and 1 base at J, with 12 bases between the two ends. The CDR3 totals 17 residues. The CDR3 bases are TGTGCCAGCAGCCAAGAGCAGTATCGGGAAACTAATGAAAAACTGTTTTTT. Translating it yields CASSQEQYRETNEKLFF.

The table lists this clonotype with a few counts. This rearrangement joins TRBV14 to TRBJ1-2; D is perhaps TRBD1 (5 bases). Germline lookup yields CDR1 SGHDN and CDR2 FVKESK. V lost 6 bases and J 4 bases, leaving 12 bases between the germline ends. The CDR3 covers 13 residues. CDR3 in amino acids: CASSPDKLYGYTF. As DNA, the CDR3 is TGTGCCAGCAGTCCGGACAAACTCTATGGCTACACCTTC. The entire variable domain, with the rest obtained from reference TRBV14 and TRBJ1-2, is as follows: EAGVTQFPSHSVIEKGQTVTLRCDPISGHDNLYWYRRVMGKEIKFLLHFVKESKQDESGMPNNRFLAERTGGTYSTLKVQPAELEDSGVYFCASSPDKLYGYTFGSGTRLTVV.

This clonotype was seen at least ten times. The rearrangement uses TRBV5-1 and TRBJ2-7; 7 positions agree with TRBD2. There are 14 residues in the CDR3. V shed 7 bases and J 5 bases; nucleotides not matched to a gene: 12. Germline V CDR1 and CDR2: SGHRS, YFSETQ. Here the CDR3 DNA reads TGCGCCAGCTCTACAGCGGGACGGAGGGACGAGCAGTACTTC. This encodes CASSTAGRRDEQYF.

There are many counts of this clonotype. This chain uses TRBV29-1 with TRBJ2-1; 7 positions agree with TRBD2. Germline assignment: CDR1 SQVTM and CDR2 ANQGSEA. Trimming took 7 bases from V and 3 from J; bases not matched to a gene: 6. This CDR3 has 13 amino acids. CDR3 amino acids: CSARWDYYNEQFF. As DNA, the CDR3 is TGCAGCGCCCGCTGGGACTACTACAATGAGCAGTTCTTC.

The V and J genes are TRBV5-5 and TRBJ1-5; TRBD1 matches at 7 bases. The CDR3 loop spans 19 amino acids. With V trimmed by 1 base and J by 0 bases, 13 bases remained unmatched. The V gene's germline CDR1 is SGHKS and CDR2 YYEKEE (reference sequence). The CDR3 reads CASSLRLATGEYSNQPQHF. Here the CDR3 DNA reads TGTGCCAGCAGCTTGCGGTTAGCTACAGGGGAATATAGCAATCAGCCCCAGCATTTT.

This chain links TRBV30 with TRBJ1-5, with TRBD1 as a possible D gene (5 bases). Germline CDR1 is GTSNPN and CDR2 is SVGIG (reference sequence). CDR3 length: 13 residues. V dropped 2 bases and J dropped 8 bases, with 13 bases sitting between them. The CDR3 loop reads CAWSRGNQEPQHF. As DNA, the CDR3 is TGTGCCTGGAGTCGGGGGAACCAGGAGCCCCAGCATTTT.

This clonotype has ten or more counts. The J gene is TRBJ1-5, the V gene TRBV20-1, with TRBD1 matching over 12 bases. With V trimmed by 5 bases and J by 7 bases, 3 bases remained unmatched. Germline V gives CDR1 DFQATT, CDR2 SNEGSKA (reference sequence). The CDR3 extends over 13 amino acids. CDR3 sequence: CSAGGQGAQPQHF. The CDR3 region has the DNA TGCAGTGCTGGGGGACAGGGGGCCCAGCCCCAGCATTTT.

This clonotype was seen repeatedly, ten times or more. The chain uses TRBV25-1 and TRBJ2-3, with TRBD1 identical over 7 bases. J was trimmed by 7 bases and V by 3 bases; bases with no gene match: 4. The CDR3 loop spans 13 amino acids. CDR1 is MGHDK and CDR2 is SYGVNS in the germline V gene. CDR3 loop: CASSETGINTQYF. The CDR3 DNA reads as TGTGCCAGCAGTGAGACAGGGATCAATACGCAGTATTTT. The full variable domain, with the rest looked up from reference TRBV25-1 and TRBJ2-3, is EADIYQTPRYLVIGTGKKITLECSQTMGHDKMYWYQQDPGMELHLIHYSYGVNSTEKGDLSSESTVSRIRTEHFPLTLESARPSHTSQYLCASSETGINTQYFGPGTRLTVL.

V and J are TRBV4-1 and TRBJ2-1; D remains ambiguous. Trimming took 4 bases from V and 5 from J, leaving 12 bases between them. This CDR3 contains 14 residues. Looked up from germline, CDR1 is MGHRA and CDR2 is YSYEKL. This CDR3 is CASSPWTTHNEQFF. The CDR3 region has the DNA TGCGCCAGCAGCCCGTGGACGACTCACAATGAGCAGTTCTTC.

At least ten counts were recorded for this clonotype. The V call is TRBV20-1, the J call TRBJ1-1; no definite D call. In germline, CDR1 is DFQATT, CDR2 SNEGSKA (reference sequence). This CDR3 has 10 amino acids. The CDR3 loop reads CSLADTEAFF. The CDR3, as DNA: TGCAGCCTCGCAGACACTGAAGCTTTCTTT.

The rearrangement joins TRBV20-1 to TRBJ1-4; maybe TRBD1 (6 bases). The CDR3 extends over 14 amino acids. Looked up from germline, CDR1 is DFQATT and CDR2 is SNEGSKA (reference sequence). V shed 6 bases and J shed 8 bases, with 19 bases lying between them. This CDR3 reads CSALKYRDGEKLFF. In nucleotides, the CDR3 is TGCAGTGCCCTCAAGTACAGGGACGGAGAAAAACTGTTTTTT.